The 19 T cell receptor beta chains in this list originate from one sample, sequenced in a study of metastatic and nonmetastatic thyroid tumors (dated by TCRdb to 2020 to 2021). The library was generated by PCR. Sequencing used an Illumina HiSeq 4000. The public sequencing data were trimmed at Q25 with fastp and processed into clonotypes with MiXCR by TCRdb, which kept only in-frame beta chains. In all, the sample holds some 20,000 clones, and roughly a third of those were seen once. The ten top clones hold 25% to 35% of the sample. No treatment had been received by any patient before thyroid surgery. Source material: tumor tissue. The source of these receptors is a female donor with papillary thyroid cancer or a benign thyroid nodule (not recorded which). Some clones in this sample may be carry-over from other donors' samples.

This chain joins TRBV10-2 and TRBJ2-1; D is perhaps TRBD1 (6 bases). Trimming took off 0 bases at V and 9 bases at J, with 12 bases between the two ends. The germline CDR1 and CDR2 sequences are WSHSY and SAAADI. The CDR3 is 14 residues long. CDR3 sequence (DNA): TGCGCCAGCAGTGAGTCGCAAGGACAGTCTGAGCAGTTCTTC. Protein sequence: CASSESQGQSEQFF.

The chain is built from TRBV11-2 and TRBJ2-2, with 7 nucleotides matching TRBD2. The V gene end was trimmed by 2 bases and the J gene end by 0 bases; junction bases not matched to a gene: 6. Looked up from germline, CDR1 is SGHAT and CDR2 is FQNNGV. This CDR3 spans 17 amino acids. The CDR3 sequence: CASSLSPSGANTGELFF. In DNA, the CDR3 is TGTGCCAGCAGCTTAAGTCCCAGCGGGGCGAACACCGGGGAGCTGTTTTTT.

This clone was counted a few times. J is TRBJ1-1 and V is TRBV2; 8 nucleotides line up with TRBD1. J gave up 1 base and V 7 bases, and 2 bases lay outside the gene matches. CDR3 size: 13 residues. CDR1 is SNHLY and CDR2 is FYNNEI in the germline V gene. The CDR3 DNA sequence: TGTGCCAGCACCGGACAGGGGAACACTGAAGCTTTCTTT. Protein product: CASTGQGNTEAFF. The full variable domain, rest sourced from reference TRBV2 and TRBJ1-1, is EPEVTQTPSHQVTQMGQEVILRCVPISNHLYFYWYRQILGQKVEFLVSFYNNEISEKSEIFDDQFSVERPDGSNFTLKIRSTKLEDSAMYFCASTGQGNTEAFFGQGTRLTVV.

This clone has just a few counts. V and J are TRBV6-2 or TRBV6-3 and TRBJ1-5; 9 nucleotides align to TRBD1. This CDR3 has 16 amino acids. The J segment lost 2 bases and the V segment lost 4 bases, leaving 6 bases of the junction unmatched. CDR1 is MNHEY and CDR2 is SVGEGT in the germline V gene. The CDR3 region is CASSSPRQGGNQPQHF. Written as DNA, the CDR3 is TGTGCCAGCAGTTCCCCGCGACAGGGGGGCAATCAGCCCCAGCATTTT.

This clone was seen more than once but under ten times. For the CDR3, the DNA is TGTGCCAGCAGTCTCACCCTGAGCTATGGCTACACCTTC. Translated: CASSLTLSYGYTF. The rearrangement uses TRBV28 and TRBJ1-2; D not resolved. The length of the CDR3 is 13 residues. V lost 5 bases, J lost 4 bases, and 11 bases lay in between. The germline CDR1 and CDR2 sequences are MDHEN and SYDVKM.

This clone has more than one count but fewer than ten. This chain uses TRBV15 with TRBJ1-5; the match to TRBD1 covers 8 bases. Per the germline V gene, CDR1 is LNHNV and CDR2 is YYDKDF (reference sequence). This CDR3 has 14 residues. V was clipped by 3 bases and J by 4 bases; unmatched bases: 2. The DNA of the CDR3 is TGTGCCACCAGCAGGGGACAGGAAAATCAGCCCCAGCATTTT. This translates into CATSRGQENQPQHF.

The chain is built from TRBV28 and TRBJ2-1; D perhaps matches TRBD2 (6 bases). There are 13 residues in the CDR3. With 8 bases removed from V and 3 bases from J, the gap between germline ends came to 11 bases. CDR1 and CDR2 from the germline V gene are MDHEN and SYDVKM. The CDR3 DNA reads as TGTGCCAGCCGAATTAGCGGCTACAATGAGCAGTTCTTC. Translation: CASRISGYNEQFF.

The chain combines TRBV5-1 with TRBJ2-7; TRBD2 is a possible D gene (5 bases). This CDR3 spans 12 amino acids. The germline V gene encodes CDR1 SGHRS and CDR2 YFSETQ. V dropped 3 bases and J dropped 7 bases, with 11 bases sitting between them. The CDR3: CASSSGTGEQYF. Written as DNA, the CDR3 is TGCGCCAGCAGCTCCGGAACGGGGGAGCAGTACTTC.

This clone has only a few counts. J is TRBJ1-1 and V is TRBV6-6; tentative D call: TRBD1 (6 bases). Germline lookup yields CDR1 MNHNY and CDR2 SVGAGI (reference sequence). The CDR3 runs 13 residues. V was trimmed by 4 bases and J by 11 bases, leaving 17 bases between them. Written as DNA, the CDR3 is TGTGCCAGCAGTTCCTCAGGGGAAAGGGTGGCTTTCTTT. Protein: CASSSSGERVAFF.

This clone occurred a few times. The J gene is TRBJ2-3, the V gene TRBV27; possible D gene TRBD1, 6 bases. This CDR3 spans 13 amino acids. Germline V gives CDR1 MNHEY, CDR2 SMNVEV (reference sequence). Trimming removed 6 bases from V and 5 bases from J, with 12 bases in between. Written as DNA, the CDR3 is TGTGCCAGCAGCCGAGGGGGTGGAGATACGCAGTATTTT. It yields the protein CASSRGGGDTQYF.

V and J are TRBV11-2 and TRBJ2-7; TRBD2 is a possible D gene (6 bases). The ends were cut back, 1 base at V and 0 bases at J, with 10 bases in the middle. The CDR3 contains 15 residues. Germline assignment: CDR1 SGHAT and CDR2 FQNNGV. Here the CDR3 DNA reads TGTGCCAGCAGCTTAGGTTTCGGGGGCTCCTACGAGCAGTACTTC. As protein: CASSLGFGGSYEQYF.

The V gene is TRBV20-1, the J gene TRBJ1-2, with 9 bases matching TRBD1. Trimming removed 2 bases from V and 6 bases from J; junction bases left unmatched: 7. Germline V gene lookup returns CDR1 DFQATT and CDR2 SNEGSKA (reference sequence). The CDR3 has 14 amino acids. The CDR3 nucleotides are TGCAGTGCTAGACCGGGACAGGGAGTGGATGGCTACACCTTC. Translated: CSARPGQGVDGYTF.

V gene TRBV5-1 combines with J gene TRBJ2-1; D assignment may be TRBD1 or TRBD2 (5 bases each). V shed 0 bases and J shed 7 bases, with 17 bases lying between them. This CDR3 is built from 16 residues. CDR1 is SGHRS and CDR2 is YFSETQ in the germline V gene. This chain's CDR3 is CASSLAPDRGRNEQFF. CDR3 DNA: TGCGCCAGCAGCTTGGCCCCCGACCGGGGCCGAAATGAGCAGTTCTTC. Looking up the rest from reference TRBV5-1 and TRBJ2-1 gives the full variable domain: KAGVTQTPRYLIKTRGQQVTLSCSPISGHRSVSWYQQTPGQGLQFLFEYFSETQRNKGNFPGRFSGRQFSNSRSEMNVSTLELGDSALYLCASSLAPDRGRNEQFFGPGTRLTVL.

There are a few counts of this clone. This chain joins TRBV6-1 and TRBJ1-1, with D perhaps TRBD1 (6 bases). Germline V lookup: CDR1 MNHNS, CDR2 SASEGT. Trimming removed 10 bases from V and 4 bases from J, with 19 bases in between. This CDR3 is 14 amino acids long. Here the CDR3 DNA reads TGTGCCACCAAATTAACAGGGCCTGGCACTGAAGCTTTCTTT. Protein sequence: CATKLTGPGTEAFF.

The gene calls are TRBV7-7 and TRBJ2-1, with D perhaps TRBD2 (5 bases). Per germline, CDR1 SSHAT and CDR2 FNYEAQ (reference sequence). CDR3 length: 12 residues. The V and J ends lost 8 bases and 6 bases respectively, with 11 bases between them. In nucleotides, the CDR3 is TGTGCCAGCCGGGATTCGGTCAATGAGCAGTTCTTC. Its translation: CASRDSVNEQFF.

The V call is TRBV7-9, the J call TRBJ1-4; possible D gene TRBD1, 5 bases. V lost 1 base, J lost 4 bases, and 10 bases lay in between. The CDR3 length is 15 residues. CDR1 is SEHNR, CDR2 FQNEAQ, per germline (reference sequence). CDR3 sequence: CASSLEGRNNEKLFF. CDR3 in DNA: TGTGCCAGCAGCTTAGAGGGGAGGAATAATGAAAAACTGTTTTTT.

V and J are TRBV3-1 and TRBJ2-5; the match to TRBD2 covers 11 bases. The CDR3 totals 16 residues. Germline V CDR1 and CDR2: LGHDT, YNNKEL (reference sequence). Trimming removed 4 bases from V and 5 bases from J; junction bases left unmatched: 9. CDR3 sequence: CASSPYSGGVRETQYF. The DNA for the CDR3 is TGTGCCAGCAGCCCCTATAGCGGGGGGGTAAGGGAGACCCAGTACTTC.

The J gene is TRBJ2-1, the V gene TRBV20-1; 8 bases are a match to TRBD1. Germline V CDR1 and CDR2: DFQATT, SNEGSKA (reference sequence). V trimming: 3 bases; J trimming: 7 bases; junction bases outside the gene matches: 8. The CDR3 sequence is 14 residues long. Here the CDR3 DNA reads TGCAGTGCTAGTACCGGGACAGGCACGAATGAGCAGTTCTTC. This gives the protein CSASTGTGTNEQFF.

This clone was seen a few times. This sequence joins TRBV5-1 and TRBJ2-3; D not certain. The CDR3 is made up of 16 amino acids. V lost 1 base to trimming and J lost 6 bases, with 18 bases between them. Germline V gives CDR1 SGHRS, CDR2 YFSETQ. As DNA, the CDR3 is TGCGCCAGCAGCTTGAGCCCAGTCCGCGGAATCGATACGCAGTATTTT. Its protein product is CASSLSPVRGIDTQYF.